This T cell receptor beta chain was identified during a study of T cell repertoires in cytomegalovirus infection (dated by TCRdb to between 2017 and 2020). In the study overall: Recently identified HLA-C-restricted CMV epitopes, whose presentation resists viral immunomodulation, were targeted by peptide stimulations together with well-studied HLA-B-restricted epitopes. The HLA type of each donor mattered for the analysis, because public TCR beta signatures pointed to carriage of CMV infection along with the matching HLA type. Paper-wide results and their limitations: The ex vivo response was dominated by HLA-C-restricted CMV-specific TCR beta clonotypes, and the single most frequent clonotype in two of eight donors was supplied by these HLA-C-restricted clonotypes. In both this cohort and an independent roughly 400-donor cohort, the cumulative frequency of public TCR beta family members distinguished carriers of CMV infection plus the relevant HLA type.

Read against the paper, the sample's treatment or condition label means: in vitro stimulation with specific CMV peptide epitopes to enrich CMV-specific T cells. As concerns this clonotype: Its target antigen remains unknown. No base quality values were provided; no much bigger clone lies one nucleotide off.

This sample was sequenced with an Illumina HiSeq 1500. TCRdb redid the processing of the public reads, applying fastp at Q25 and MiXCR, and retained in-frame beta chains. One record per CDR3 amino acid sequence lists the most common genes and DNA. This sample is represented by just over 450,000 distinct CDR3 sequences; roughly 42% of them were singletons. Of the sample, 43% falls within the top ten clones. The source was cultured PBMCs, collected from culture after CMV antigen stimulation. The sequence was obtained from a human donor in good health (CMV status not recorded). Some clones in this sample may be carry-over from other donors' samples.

The sequence in DNA is TGCGCCAGCAGCTTGGGGAGCTTCCGCAATGAGCAGTTCTTC. Its translation is CASSLGSFRNEQFF. The chain couples TRBV5-1 to TRBJ2-1; no D gene can be assigned with confidence. The germline V gene provides CDR1 SGHRS and CDR2 YFSETQ. The junction carries 10 bases between V and J, which are trimmed by 0 bases and 6 bases respectively. The CDR3 has 14 amino acids, counting the end cysteine and phenylalanine. Only CDR3 DNA is held: 42 bases, read in frame from base 1.